These T cell receptor beta chains were read from a single sample in a study of neurological immune-mediated disorders. TCRdb reanalysed the 5' RACE reads using MiXCR and keeps one entry per CDR3 protein. The table records some 48,000 distinct CDR3 sequences, about an eighth of them present only once. Sequencing was carried out using PBMCs. Receptors originate from a male donor with HTLV-1-associated myelopathy (HAM/TSP). Both conserved end residues are part of each CDR3. Clone size is given for some rows only: seen once, a few or many times, or a class if the clone is expanded.

V gene: TRBV7-9; clone size: many; CDR3 length: 14; J gene: TRBJ2-7; CDR3 protein: CASSLASGGYEQYF
V gene: TRBV7-8; clone size: many; CDR3 length: 12; J gene: TRBJ2-1; CDR3 protein: CASSPPRNEQFF
V gene: TRBV28; clone size: few; CDR3 length: 14; J gene: TRBJ2-3; CDR3 protein: CASSLGDSTDTQYF
V gene: TRBV5-1; clone size: .; CDR3 length: 15; J gene: TRBJ2-3; CDR3 protein: CASSLSGTGGDTQYF
V gene: TRBV5-5; clone size: .; CDR3 length: 15; J gene: TRBJ1-1; CDR3 protein: CASSPGQGVSTEAFF
V gene: TRBV12-3/TRBV12-4; clone size: many; CDR3 length: 15; J gene: TRBJ1-5; CDR3 protein: CASSSTGGKNQPQHF
V gene: TRBV5-1; clone size: .; CDR3 length: 15; J gene: TRBJ1-4; CDR3 protein: CASSLCDSPDEKLFF
V gene: TRBV20-1; clone size: many; CDR3 length: 15; J gene: TRBJ2-1; CDR3 protein: CSATISGGGYNEQFF
V gene: TRBV15; clone size: many; CDR3 length: 15; J gene: TRBJ2-7; CDR3 protein: CATSRDRAVFYEQYF
V gene: TRBV20-1; clone size: many; CDR3 length: 15; J gene: TRBJ2-5; CDR3 protein: CSAPPLVLFQETQYF
V gene: TRBV20-1; clone size: many; CDR3 length: 13; J gene: TRBJ1-2; CDR3 protein: CSARDWGEDGYTF
V gene: TRBV3-1; clone size: .; CDR3 length: 13; J gene: TRBJ2-1; CDR3 protein: CASKPGTGNEQFF
V gene: TRBV5-1; clone size: many; CDR3 length: 13; J gene: TRBJ2-5; CDR3 protein: CASSSGQLETQYF
V gene: TRBV20-1; clone size: many; CDR3 length: 15; J gene: TRBJ2-3; CDR3 protein: CSARGEGVRDDTQYF